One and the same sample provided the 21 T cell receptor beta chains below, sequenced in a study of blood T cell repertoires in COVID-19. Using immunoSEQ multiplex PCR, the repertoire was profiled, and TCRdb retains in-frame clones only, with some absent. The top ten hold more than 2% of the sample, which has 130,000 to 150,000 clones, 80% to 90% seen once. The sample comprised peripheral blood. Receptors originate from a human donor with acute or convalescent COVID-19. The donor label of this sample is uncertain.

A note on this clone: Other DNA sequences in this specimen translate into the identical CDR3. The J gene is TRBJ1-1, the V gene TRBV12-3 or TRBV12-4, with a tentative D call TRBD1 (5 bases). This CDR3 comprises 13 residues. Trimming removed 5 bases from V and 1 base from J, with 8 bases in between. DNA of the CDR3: TGTGCCAGCAGTCGGGGGGGGAACACTGAAGCTTTCTTT. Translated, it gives CASSRGGNTEAFF.

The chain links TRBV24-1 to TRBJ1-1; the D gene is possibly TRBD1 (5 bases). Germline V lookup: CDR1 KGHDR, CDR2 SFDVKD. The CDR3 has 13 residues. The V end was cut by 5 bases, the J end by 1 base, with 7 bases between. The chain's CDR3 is CATSGRGNTEAFF. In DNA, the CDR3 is TGTGCCACCAGTGGGAGGGGGAACACTGAAGCTTTCTTT.

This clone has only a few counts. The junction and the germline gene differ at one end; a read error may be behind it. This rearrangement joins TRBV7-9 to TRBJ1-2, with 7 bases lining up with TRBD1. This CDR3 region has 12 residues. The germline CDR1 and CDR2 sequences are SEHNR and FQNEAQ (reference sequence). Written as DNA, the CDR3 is TGTGCCAGCAGCCCACAAGACAGGGAGCCGTCATTC. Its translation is CASSPQDREPSF.

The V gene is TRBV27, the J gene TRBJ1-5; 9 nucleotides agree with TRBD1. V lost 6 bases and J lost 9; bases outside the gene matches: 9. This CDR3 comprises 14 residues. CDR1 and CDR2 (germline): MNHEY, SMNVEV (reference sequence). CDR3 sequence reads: CASRNVQGAGPQHF. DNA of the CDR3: TGTGCCAGCAGAAATGTACAGGGGGCCGGGCCCCAGCATTTT.

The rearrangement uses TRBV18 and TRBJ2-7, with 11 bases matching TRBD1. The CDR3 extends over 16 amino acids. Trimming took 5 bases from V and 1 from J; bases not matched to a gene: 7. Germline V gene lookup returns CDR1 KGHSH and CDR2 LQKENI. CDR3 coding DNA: TGTGCCAGCTCAGAGAGGACAGGGGGCGCGTCCTACGAGCAGTACGTC. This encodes CASSERTGGASYEQYV.

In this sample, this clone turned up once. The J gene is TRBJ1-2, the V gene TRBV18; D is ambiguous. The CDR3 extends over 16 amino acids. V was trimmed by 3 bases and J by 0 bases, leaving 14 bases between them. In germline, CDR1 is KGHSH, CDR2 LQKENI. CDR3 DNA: TGTGCCAGCTCACCCTCATACGTCCTAGCTAACTATGGCTACACCTTC. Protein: CASSPSYVLANYGYTF.

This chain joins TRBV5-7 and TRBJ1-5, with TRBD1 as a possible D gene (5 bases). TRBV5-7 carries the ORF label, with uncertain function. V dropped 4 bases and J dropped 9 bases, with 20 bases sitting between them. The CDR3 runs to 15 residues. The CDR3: CASSPRGKGDWPQHF. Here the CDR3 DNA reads TGTGCCAGCAGCCCGCGGGGGAAAGGGGATTGGCCCCAGCATTTT.

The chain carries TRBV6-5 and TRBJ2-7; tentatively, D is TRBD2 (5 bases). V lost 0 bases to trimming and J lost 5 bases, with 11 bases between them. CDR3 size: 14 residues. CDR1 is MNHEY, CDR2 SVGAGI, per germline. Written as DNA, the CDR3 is TGTGCCAGCAGTTACTCCCGGACCGGGGACGAGCAGTACTTC. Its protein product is CASSYSRTGDEQYF.

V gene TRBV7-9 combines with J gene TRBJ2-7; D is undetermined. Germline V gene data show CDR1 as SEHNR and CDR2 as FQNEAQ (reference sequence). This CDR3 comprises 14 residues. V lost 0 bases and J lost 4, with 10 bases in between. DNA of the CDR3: TGTGCCAGCAGCTTAGCCGAACGGTGGTACGAGCAGTACTTC. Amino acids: CASSLAERWYEQYF.

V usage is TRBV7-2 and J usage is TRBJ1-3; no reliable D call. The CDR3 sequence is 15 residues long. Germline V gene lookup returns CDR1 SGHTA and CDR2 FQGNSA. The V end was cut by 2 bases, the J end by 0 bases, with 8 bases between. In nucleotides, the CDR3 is TGTGCCAGCAGCTTACGACACATCTCTGGAAACACCATATATTTT. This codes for CASSLRHISGNTIYF.

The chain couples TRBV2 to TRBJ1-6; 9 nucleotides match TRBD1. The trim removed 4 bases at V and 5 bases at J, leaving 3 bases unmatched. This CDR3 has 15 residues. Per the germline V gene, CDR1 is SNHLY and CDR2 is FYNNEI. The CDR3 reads CASSGDRVDNSPLHF. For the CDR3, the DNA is TGTGCCAGCAGTGGGGACAGGGTGGATAATTCACCCCTCCACTTT.

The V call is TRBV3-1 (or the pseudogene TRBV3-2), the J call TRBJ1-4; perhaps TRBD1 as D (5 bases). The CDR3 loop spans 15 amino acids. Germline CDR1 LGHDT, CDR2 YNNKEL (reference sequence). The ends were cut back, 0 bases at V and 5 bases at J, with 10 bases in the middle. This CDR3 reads CASSQEGVQNEKLFF. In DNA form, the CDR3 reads TGTGCCAGCAGCCAAGAAGGGGTCCAAAATGAAAAACTGTTTTTT.

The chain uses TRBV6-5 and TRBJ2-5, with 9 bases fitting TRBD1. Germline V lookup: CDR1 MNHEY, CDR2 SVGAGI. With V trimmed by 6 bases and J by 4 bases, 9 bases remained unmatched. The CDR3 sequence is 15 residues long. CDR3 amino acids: CASRRQGVGRETQYF. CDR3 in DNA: TGTGCCAGCAGACGACAGGGGGTAGGTCGAGAGACCCAGTACTTC.

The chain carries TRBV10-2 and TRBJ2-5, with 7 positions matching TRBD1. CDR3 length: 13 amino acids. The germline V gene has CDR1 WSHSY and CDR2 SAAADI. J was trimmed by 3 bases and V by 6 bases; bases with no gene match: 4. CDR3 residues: CASSRGQKETQYF. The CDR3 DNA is TGCGCCAGCAGCCGGGGACAGAAAGAGACCCAGTACTTC.

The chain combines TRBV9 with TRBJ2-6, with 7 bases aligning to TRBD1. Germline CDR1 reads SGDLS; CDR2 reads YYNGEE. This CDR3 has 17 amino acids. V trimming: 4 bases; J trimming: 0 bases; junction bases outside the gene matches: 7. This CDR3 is CASSLWGQSSGANVLTF. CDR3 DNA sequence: TGTGCCAGCAGCTTGTGGGGACAGAGCTCTGGGGCCAACGTCCTGACTTTC.

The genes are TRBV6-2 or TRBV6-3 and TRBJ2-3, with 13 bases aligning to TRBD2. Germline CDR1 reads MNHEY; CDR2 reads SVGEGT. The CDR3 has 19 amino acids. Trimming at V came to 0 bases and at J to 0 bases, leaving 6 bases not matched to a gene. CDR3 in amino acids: CASSYSPGLAGFSTDTQYF. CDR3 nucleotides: TGTGCCAGCAGTTACTCGCCGGGACTAGCGGGGTTCAGCACAGATACGCAGTATTTT.

The CDR3 DNA follows: TGTGCCAGCAGCTTTAACCGGGACAGGACAATCCACTCCTACAATGAGCAGTTCTTC. This sequence encodes CASSFNRDRTIHSYNEQFF. The chain joins TRBV2 to TRBJ2-1, with 8 nucleotides matching TRBD1. Germline lookup yields CDR1 SNHLY and CDR2 FYNNEI. V shed 6 bases, J shed 0 bases, and the junction held 16 bases outside the gene matches. The CDR3 spans 19 residues.

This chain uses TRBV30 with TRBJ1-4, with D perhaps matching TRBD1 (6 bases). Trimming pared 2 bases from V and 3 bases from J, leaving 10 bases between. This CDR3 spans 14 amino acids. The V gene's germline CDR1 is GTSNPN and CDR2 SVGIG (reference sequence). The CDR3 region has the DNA TGTGCCTGGAGTCTACAGGGTTCTAATGAAAAACTGTTTTTT. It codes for CAWSLQGSNEKLFF.

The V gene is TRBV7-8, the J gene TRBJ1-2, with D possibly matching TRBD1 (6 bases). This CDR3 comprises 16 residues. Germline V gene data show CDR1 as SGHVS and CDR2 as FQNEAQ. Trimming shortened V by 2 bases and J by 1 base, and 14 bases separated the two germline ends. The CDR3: CASSLKVTGSNYGYTF. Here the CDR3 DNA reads TGTGCCAGCAGCTTAAAAGTAACAGGGAGTAACTATGGCTACACCTTC.

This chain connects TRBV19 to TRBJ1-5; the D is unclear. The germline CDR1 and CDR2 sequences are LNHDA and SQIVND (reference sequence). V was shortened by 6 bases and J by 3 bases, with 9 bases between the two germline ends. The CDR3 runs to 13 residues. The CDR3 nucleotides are TGTGCCAGTAGCCCAGACAACAATCAGCCCCAGCATTTT. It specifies CASSPDNNQPQHF.

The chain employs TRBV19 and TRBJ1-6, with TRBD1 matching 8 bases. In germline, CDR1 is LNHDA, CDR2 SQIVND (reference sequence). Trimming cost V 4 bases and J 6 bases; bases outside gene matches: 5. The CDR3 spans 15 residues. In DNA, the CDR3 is TGTGCCAGTAGTAGTACACAGGGGGTTAATTCACCCCTCCACTTT. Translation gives CASSSTQGVNSPLHF.